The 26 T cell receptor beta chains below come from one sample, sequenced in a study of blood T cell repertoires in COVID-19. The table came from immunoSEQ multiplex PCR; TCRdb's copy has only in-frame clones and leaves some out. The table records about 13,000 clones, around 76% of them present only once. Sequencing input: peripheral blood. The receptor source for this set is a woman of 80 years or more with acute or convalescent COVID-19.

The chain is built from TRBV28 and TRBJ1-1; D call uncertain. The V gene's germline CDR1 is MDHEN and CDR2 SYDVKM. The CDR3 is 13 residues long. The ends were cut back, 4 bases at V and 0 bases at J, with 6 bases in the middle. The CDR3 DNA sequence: TGTGCCAGCAGTTCCCACATGAACACTGAAGCTTTCTTT. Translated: CASSSHMNTEAFF.

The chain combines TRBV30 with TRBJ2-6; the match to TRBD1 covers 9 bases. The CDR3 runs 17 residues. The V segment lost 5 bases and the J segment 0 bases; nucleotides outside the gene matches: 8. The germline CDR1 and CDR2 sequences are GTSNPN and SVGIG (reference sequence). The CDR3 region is CAWVRDRVPSGANVLTF. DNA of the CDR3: TGTGCCTGGGTTCGGGACAGGGTTCCCTCTGGGGCCAACGTCCTGACTTTC.

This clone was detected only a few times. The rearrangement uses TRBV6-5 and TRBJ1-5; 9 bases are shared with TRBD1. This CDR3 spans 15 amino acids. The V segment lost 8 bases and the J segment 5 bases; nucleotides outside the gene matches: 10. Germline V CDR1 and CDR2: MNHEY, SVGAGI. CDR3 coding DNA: TGTGCCAGCTTTCAGAACCGGGACAGGGATCAGCCCCAGCATTTT. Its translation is CASFQNRDRDQPQHF.

The CDR3 spells CASSLTRVRSPLHF. CDR3 DNA: TGTGCCAGCAGTTTGACTAGGGTACGATCACCCCTCCACTTT. The V call is TRBV28, the J call TRBJ1-6, with D unclear. The CDR3 extends over 14 amino acids. CDR1 and CDR2 from the germline V gene are MDHEN and SYDVKM. Trimming shortened V by 3 bases and J by 10 bases, and 13 bases separated the two germline ends.

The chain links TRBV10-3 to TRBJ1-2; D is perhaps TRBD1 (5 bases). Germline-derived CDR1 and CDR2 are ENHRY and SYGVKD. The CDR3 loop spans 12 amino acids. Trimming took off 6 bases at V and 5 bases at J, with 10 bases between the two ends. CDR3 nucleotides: TGTGCCATCAGCCGAACAGGATATGGCTACACCTTC. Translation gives CAISRTGYGYTF.

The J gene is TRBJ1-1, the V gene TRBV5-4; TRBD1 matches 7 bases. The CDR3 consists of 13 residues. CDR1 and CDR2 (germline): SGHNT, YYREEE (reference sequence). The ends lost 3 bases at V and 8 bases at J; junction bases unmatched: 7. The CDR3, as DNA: TGTGCCAGCAGCTCCGGGACAGTGATCGAAGCTTTCTTT. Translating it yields CASSSGTVIEAFF.

In nucleotides, the CDR3 is TGCGCCAGCAGCCTCGAGTGGGGGGCAGATACGCAGTATTTT. As protein: CASSLEWGADTQYF. The chain uses TRBV5-1 and TRBJ2-3; D perhaps matches TRBD2 (6 bases). Deletions cut 4 bases from V and 4 bases from J, with 13 bases between. In germline, CDR1 is SGHRS, CDR2 YFSETQ. There are 14 residues in the CDR3.

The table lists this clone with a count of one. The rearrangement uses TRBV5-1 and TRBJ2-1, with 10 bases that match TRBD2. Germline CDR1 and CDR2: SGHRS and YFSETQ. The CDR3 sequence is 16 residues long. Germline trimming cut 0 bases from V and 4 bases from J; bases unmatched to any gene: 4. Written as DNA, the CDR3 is TGCGCCAGCAGCTTGGTGTCTAGCGGGAGTTACAATGAGCAGTTCTTC. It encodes CASSLVSSGSYNEQFF.

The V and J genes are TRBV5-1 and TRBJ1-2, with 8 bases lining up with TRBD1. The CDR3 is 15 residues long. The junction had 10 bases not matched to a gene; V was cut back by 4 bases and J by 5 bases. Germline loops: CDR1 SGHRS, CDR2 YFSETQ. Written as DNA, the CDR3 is TGCGCCAGCAGCGACGCGGCAGGGGGCGGATATGGCTACACCTTC. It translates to CASSDAAGGGYGYTF.

CDR3 sequence: CASSAQGFTEAFF. CDR3 DNA sequence: TGTGCCAGCAGCGCACAGGGTTTCACTGAAGCTTTCTTT. This rearrangement joins TRBV11-2 to TRBJ1-1; possibly TRBD1 for D (6 bases). Between the trimmed V and J ends, which lost 5 bases and 4 bases, there was a span of 11 bases. Germline CDR1 is SGHAT and CDR2 is FQNNGV. The CDR3 covers 13 residues.

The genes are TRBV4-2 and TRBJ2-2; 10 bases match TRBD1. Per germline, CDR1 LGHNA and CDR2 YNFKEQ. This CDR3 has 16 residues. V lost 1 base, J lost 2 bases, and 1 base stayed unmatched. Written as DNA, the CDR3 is TGTGCCAGCAGCCAAGTGACAGGGGGCAACACCGGGGAGCTGTTTTTT. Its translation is CASSQVTGGNTGELFF.

The CDR3 reads CASSLEQGLQYF. In DNA, the CDR3 is TGTGCCAGCAGCTTAGAACAGGGTTTGCAGTACTTC. V gene TRBV7-8 combines with J gene TRBJ2-7; perhaps TRBD1 as D (6 bases). Germline V lookup: CDR1 SGHVS, CDR2 FQNEAQ. The CDR3 sequence is 12 residues long. Trimming left V 1 base short and J 9 bases short, with 10 bases between.

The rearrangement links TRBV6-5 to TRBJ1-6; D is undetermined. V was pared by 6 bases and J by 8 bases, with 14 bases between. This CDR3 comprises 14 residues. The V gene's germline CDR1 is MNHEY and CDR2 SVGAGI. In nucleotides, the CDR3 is TGTGCCAGCAGCCGCACCAATACTGATTCACCCCTCCACTTT. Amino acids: CASSRTNTDSPLHF.

CDR3 amino acids: CASSPNPGGNGYTF. As DNA, the CDR3 is TGTGCCAGCTCACCGAACCCAGGGGGTAATGGCTACACCTTC. This chain connects TRBV18 to TRBJ1-2, with 7 bases that match TRBD1. The V and J ends lost 3 bases and 6 bases, in that order; junction bases with no gene match: 7. Germline V gene lookup returns CDR1 KGHSH and CDR2 LQKENI. The CDR3 is 14 residues long.

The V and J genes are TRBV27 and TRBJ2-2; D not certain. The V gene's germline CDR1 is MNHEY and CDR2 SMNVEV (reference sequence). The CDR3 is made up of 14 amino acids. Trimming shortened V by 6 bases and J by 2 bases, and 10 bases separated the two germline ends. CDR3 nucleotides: TGTGCCAGCAGGAAGACTGCTAACACCGGGGAGCTGTTTTTT. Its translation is CASRKTANTGELFF.

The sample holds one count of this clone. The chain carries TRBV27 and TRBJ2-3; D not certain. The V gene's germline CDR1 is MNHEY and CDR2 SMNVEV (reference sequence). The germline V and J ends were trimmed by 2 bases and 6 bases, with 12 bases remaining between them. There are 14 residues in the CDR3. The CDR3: CASSLTVVADTQYF. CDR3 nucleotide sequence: TGTGCCAGCAGTTTAACGGTAGTTGCCGATACGCAGTATTTT.

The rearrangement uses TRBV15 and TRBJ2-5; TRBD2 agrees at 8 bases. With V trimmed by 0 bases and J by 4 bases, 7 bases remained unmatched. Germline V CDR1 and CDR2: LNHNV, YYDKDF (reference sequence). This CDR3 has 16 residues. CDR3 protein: CATSRDGRGRGETQYF. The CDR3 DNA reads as TGTGCCACCAGCAGAGACGGGAGGGGCCGGGGAGAGACCCAGTACTTC.

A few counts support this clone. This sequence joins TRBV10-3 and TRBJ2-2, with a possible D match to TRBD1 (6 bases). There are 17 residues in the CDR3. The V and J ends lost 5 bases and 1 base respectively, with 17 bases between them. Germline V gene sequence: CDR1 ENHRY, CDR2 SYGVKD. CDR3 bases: TGTGCCATCAGTCCAATTCTTACAGGGTTGAACACCGGGGAGCTGTTTTTT. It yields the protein CAISPILTGLNTGELFF.

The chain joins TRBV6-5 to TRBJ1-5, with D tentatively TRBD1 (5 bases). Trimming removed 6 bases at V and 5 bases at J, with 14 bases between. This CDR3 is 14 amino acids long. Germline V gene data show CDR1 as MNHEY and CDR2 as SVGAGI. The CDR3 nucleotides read TGTGCCAGCAGCACCTACGGGGGAGATCAGCCCCAGCATTTT. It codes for CASSTYGGDQPQHF.

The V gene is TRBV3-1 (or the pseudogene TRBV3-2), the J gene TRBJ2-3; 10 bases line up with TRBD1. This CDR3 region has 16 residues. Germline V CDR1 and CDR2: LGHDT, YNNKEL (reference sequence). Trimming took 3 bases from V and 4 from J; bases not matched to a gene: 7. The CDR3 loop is CASSQTGGQTPDTQYF. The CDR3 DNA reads TGTGCCAGCAGCCAGACAGGGGGCCAGACTCCAGATACGCAGTATTTT.

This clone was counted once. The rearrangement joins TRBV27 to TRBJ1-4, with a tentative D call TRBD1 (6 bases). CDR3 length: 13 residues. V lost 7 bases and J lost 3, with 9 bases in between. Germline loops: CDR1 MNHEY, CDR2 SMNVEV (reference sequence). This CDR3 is CASKTGSNEKLFF. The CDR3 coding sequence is TGTGCCAGCAAGACAGGTTCTAATGAAAAACTGTTTTTT.

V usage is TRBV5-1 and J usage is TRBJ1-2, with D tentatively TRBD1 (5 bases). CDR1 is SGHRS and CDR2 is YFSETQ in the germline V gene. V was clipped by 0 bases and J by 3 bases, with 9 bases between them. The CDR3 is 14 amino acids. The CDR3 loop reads CASSLGGADYGYTF. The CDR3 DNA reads TGCGCCAGCAGCTTGGGGGGCGCCGACTATGGCTACACCTTC.

CDR3 protein: CASSAGLVGTGELFF. The DNA of the CDR3 is TGTGCCAGCAGCGCCGGACTAGTTGGCACCGGGGAGCTGTTTTTT. The chain joins TRBV7-3 to TRBJ2-2; TRBD2 aligns across 7 bases. J lost 4 bases, V lost 5 bases, and 7 bases had no gene match. This CDR3 region has 15 residues. CDR1 is SGHTA, CDR2 FQGTGA, per germline.

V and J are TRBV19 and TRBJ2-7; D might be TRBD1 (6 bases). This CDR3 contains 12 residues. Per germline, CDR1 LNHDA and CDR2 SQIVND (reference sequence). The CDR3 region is CALQGRNHEQYF. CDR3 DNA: TGTGCTCTACAGGGAAGGAACCACGAGCAGTACTTC.

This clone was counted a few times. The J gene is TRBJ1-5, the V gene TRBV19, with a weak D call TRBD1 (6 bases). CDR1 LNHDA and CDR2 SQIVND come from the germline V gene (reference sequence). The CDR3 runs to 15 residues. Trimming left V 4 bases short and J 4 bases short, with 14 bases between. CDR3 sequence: CASSTPRTENQPQHF. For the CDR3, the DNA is TGTGCCAGTAGTACCCCGCGGACAGAAAATCAGCCCCAGCATTTT.

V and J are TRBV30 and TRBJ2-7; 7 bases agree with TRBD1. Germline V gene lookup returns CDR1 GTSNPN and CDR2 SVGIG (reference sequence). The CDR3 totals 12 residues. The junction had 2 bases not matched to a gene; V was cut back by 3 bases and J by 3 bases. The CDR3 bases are TGTGCCTGGAGGGACAGGTACTACGAGCAGTACTTC. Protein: CAWRDRYYEQYF.